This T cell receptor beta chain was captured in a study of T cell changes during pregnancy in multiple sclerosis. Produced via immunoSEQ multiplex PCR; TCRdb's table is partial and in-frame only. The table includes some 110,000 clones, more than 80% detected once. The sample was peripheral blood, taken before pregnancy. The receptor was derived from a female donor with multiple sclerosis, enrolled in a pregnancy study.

CDR3 region: CASNNPPGHGNEKLFF. The CDR3 bases are TGTGCCAGCAACAACCCCCCGGGACACGGTAATGAAAAACTGTTTTTT. The chain employs TRBV28 and TRBJ1-4; perhaps TRBD1 as D (6 bases). Trimming removed 7 bases at V and 4 bases at J, with 19 bases between. Germline V gene sequence: CDR1 MDHEN, CDR2 SYDVKM. This CDR3 comprises 16 residues.